Sequencing of this TCR beta chain was carried out in a study of cytomegalovirus exposure and HLA in healthy donors (dated by TCRdb to 2017 to 2019). Background for the entire study: According to a later analysis, the 120 validation repertoires were produced on the same platform as the 700 or so repertoires of the first cohort. The study aimed to test whether cataloging public T cell receptors could reveal signatures of past pathogen exposure. In addition to the first cohort of 500 to 850 subjects, a separate validation cohort of approximately 110 different subjects was used. To predict cytomegalovirus infection status, the study combined high-throughput TCR immunosequencing, statistical association of individual TCRs with disease status, and machine learning.

Library prep was done by the immunoSEQ multiplex PCR assay. In the authors' own workflow: A statistical classification framework was built to diagnose cytomegalovirus status from the catalog of TCR beta chain sequences. TCRdb obtained this table from immuneACCESS and retained in-frame rearrangements with V and J assigned. These tables miss some clones; where compared with another copy, unresolved V genes account for less than half of the shortfall, and the remainder is unexplained. The V and J calls and clone size come from that table; D and trimming were worked out from the DNA. Present in this sample are tens of thousands of clones, 90% to 97% of which were seen just once. Roughly 1.6% of the sample belongs to the ten largest clones. Remarks on this clone: The specificity of this receptor is unknown. Per-base qualities were not stored, and no clone one base away is much larger.

CDR1 and CDR2, looked up from the germline V gene, are SGHRS and YFSETQ. There are 16 amino acids in the CDR3, from cysteine to phenylalanine inclusive. Only the CDR3 part of the read is kept: 48 bases, read in frame from the first base. At the junction V is shortened by 4 bases and J by 4 bases; bases outside the gene matches: 9. Overall results and qualifications from the work: The study gave a list of around 170 TCR beta chains associated with cytomegalovirus. In vitro tests confirmed that a few of the cytomegalovirus-associated TCR beta chains recognize cytomegalovirus antigens. The classifier was reported to diagnose cytomegalovirus status with high specificity and sensitivity in both the original cohort and the validation cohort. Most TCR sequences were observed very rarely across donors, whereas some public TCRs were present in many individuals. According to the authors, the approach could potentially be generalized to other disease states and immunological phenotypes. In a later analysis, TCRs clustered in the first cohort were found to also tend to co-occur in the 130 or so validation repertoires, with approximately 95% of cluster scores above 0. A later analysis had no HLA typing for the validation cohort, so co-occurrence there was scored across all 120 repertoires.

The donors belonged to the validation cohort of around 130 subjects, which was separate from the approximately 700-subject first cohort. The sequenced sample consisted of PBMCs. The rearrangement combines TRBV5-1 with TRBJ2-7; 12 central nucleotides agree with TRBD2. The TCR sequence derives from a man between 18 and 29 years old in good health and CMV-seropositive. The nucleotide sequence reads as follows: TGCGCCAGCAGCGAACGGACTAGCGGGATTATTTACGAGCAGTACTTC. Its coded protein is CASSERTSGIIYEQYF.